Listed below are T cell receptor beta chains from one sample, sequenced in a study of blood T cells in healthy people across ages. TCRdb re-called the 5' RACE reads with MiXCR, one entry per CDR3 protein. Here the sample spans about 780,000 distinct CDR3 sequences, about 46% being singletons. The sample was blood. The receptor set was obtained from an elderly man in good health. Each CDR3 is given with its conserved first and last residue. The D gene is left open where the match is weak. Only part of the rows carry a size: once, few, many, or a class if the clone is expanded.

TRBV20-1	-	TRBD2	TRBJ2-7	TGCAGTGCCCTCCAGCGGGGTACCTACGAGCAGTACTTC	CSALQRGTYEQYF
TRBV5-1	-	TRBD1	TRBJ2-1	TGCGCCAGCAGCTTCGACAGGGTGAGCTCCTACAATGAGCAGTTCTTC	CASSFDRVSSYNEQFF
TRBV21-1	-	-	TRBJ1-1	TGTGCCAACTCACAAAGGGAAAAGGGTTACAACACTGAAGCTTTCTTT	CANSQREKGYNTEAFF
TRBV5-1	-	-	TRBJ2-1	TGCGCCAGCAGCTTGGAGGGGGTCGGGCTAGCAGATTACAATGAGCAGTTCTTC	CASSLEGVGLADYNEQFF
TRBV6-1	once	-	TRBJ1-4	TGTGCCAGCAGCCAATCACAGGGAAGGTTTGAAAACCTGTTTTTT	CASSQSQGRFENLFF
TRBV2	-	-	TRBJ2-7	TGTGCCACCCAACTCCGGGACACCTACGAGCAGTACTTC	CATQLRDTYEQYF
TRBV2	-	TRBD1	TRBJ2-5	TGTGCCAGCAGTGAAGTCAGGGGGATGGAGACCCAGTACTTC	CASSEVRGMETQYF
TRBV4-1	-	-	TRBJ1-2	TGCGCCAGCAGCCAAGGGCAGGACAACTATGGCTACACCTTC	CASSQGQDNYGYTF
TRBV5-1	once	TRBD1	TRBJ2-7	TGCGCCAGCAGCTTGACAGGGGTCCGCGAGCAGTACTTC	CASSLTGVREQYF
TRBV5-5	-	-	TRBJ1-5	TGTGCCAGCAGCTCCCTTGGAGGGGTCCAGCCCCAGCATTTT	CASSSLGGVQPQHF
TRBV29-1	-	-	TRBJ1-5	TGCAGCGTTGGTGCCAATCAGCCCCAGCATTTT	CSVGANQPQHF
TRBV24-1	few	TRBD2	TRBJ2-6	TGTGCCACCAGTGATTCGTGGGGAGGGGCTGGGGCCAACGTCCTGACTTTC	CATSDSWGGAGANVLTF
TRBV29-1	few	TRBD2	TRBJ2-1	TGCAGCGTTGAAGTGCGGGAGGGTTTTGTAAGCTCCTACAATGAGCAGTTCTTC	CSVEVREGFVSSYNEQFF
TRBV20-1	few	-	TRBJ2-5	TGCAGTGCTAGAGATGGGGGGTACCAAGAGACCCAGTACTTC	CSARDGGYQETQYF
TRBV5-1	-	-	TRBJ1-4	TGCGCCAGCAGCTTACAGGGATGGGGTAATGAAAAACTGTTTTTT	CASSLQGWGNEKLFF
TRBV27	-	-	TRBJ2-1	TGTGCCAGCAGTTTAATACCCACAACTAGCTTACGATCCTACAATGGGCAGTTCTTC	CASSLIPTTSLRSYNGQFF
TRBV7-8	-	-	TRBJ2-1	TGTGCCAGCAGCGTAGGAGGCTCACAGAATGAGCAGTTCTTC	CASSVGGSQNEQFF
TRBV2	-	-	TRBJ1-1	TGTGCCAGCAGAATTGGGGATTCCGCTTTCTTT	CASRIGDSAFF
TRBV7-9	many	-	TRBJ1-1	TGTGCCAGCAGCTTAGATGGTCTACGAGCTTTCTTT	CASSLDGLRAFF
TRBV4-3	-	-	TRBJ2-5	TGCGCCAGCAGCCAAGCGACAGGCGGACCAGATGAGCAGTACTTC	CASSQATGGPDEQYF
TRBV19	-	-	TRBJ2-2	TGTGCCAGTAGAAGGGCAAATACCGGGGAGCTGTTTTTT	CASRRANTGELFF
TRBV29-1	-	TRBD2	TRBJ2-7	TGCAGCGCCGGCGTACCTTTGGCAGCGGGAGGAATGGGCGAGCAGTACTTC	CSAGVPLAAGGMGEQYF
TRBV29-1	once	TRBD1	TRBJ2-1	TGCAGCGTTGCCACCGACAGGGGGCCATACAATGAGCAGTTCTTC	CSVATDRGPYNEQFF
TRBV15	-	-	TRBJ2-1	TGTGCCACCAGCAGGGGACGGAGCTCCTACAATGAGCAGTTCTTC	CATSRGRSSYNEQFF
TRBV2	-	-	TRBJ1-1	TGTGCCACCCGACCAGGGTCTCTGAACACTGAAGCTTTCTTT	CATRPGSLNTEAFF
TRBV6-2/TRBV6-3	many	-	TRBJ2-7	TGTGCCAGCAGTTACCAGGTACACGAGCAGTACTTC	CASSYQVHEQYF
TRBV20-1	-	-	TRBJ2-5	TGCAGTGCTAGAGAGGCCGGGAGCTACAATGAGCAGTACTTC	CSAREAGSYNEQYF
TRBV2	-	-	TRBJ2-7	TGTGCCGTTTCAGGGGAATTGAGGTACGAGCAGTACTTC	CAVSGELRYEQYF
TRBV5-1	once	TRBD2	TRBJ2-1	TGCGCCAGCAGCATAGTAACGACTAGCGGGGGCTACAATGAGCAGTTCTTC	CASSIVTTSGGYNEQFF
TRBV5-6	-	TRBD2	TRBJ2-1	TGTGCCAGCAGCTTCTCGACTAGCGGGAGAACGTATGAGCAGTTCTTC	CASSFSTSGRTYEQFF
TRBV6-5	few	-	TRBJ1-2	TGTGCCAGCCGGGACGGATCCTATGGCTACACCTTC	CASRDGSYGYTF
TRBV4-2	many	TRBD2	TRBJ2-1	TGTGCCAGCAGCCACGGACTAGCGTCATCCTACAATGAGCAGTTCTTC	CASSHGLASSYNEQFF
TRBV20-1	few	-	TRBJ2-1	TGCAGCGCACCCGTTCAGACTAGAGCTGAGCAGTTCTTC	CSAPVQTRAEQFF
TRBV28	few	TRBD1	TRBJ2-7	TGTGCCAGCAGTTCCGCGGTCAGGGGGATCATCTACGAGCAGTACTTC	CASSSAVRGIIYEQYF
TRBV6-5	few	TRBD2	TRBJ2-7	TGTGCCAGCAGTTACTCGTTCGGGAGGAACAACGAGCAGTACTTC	CASSYSFGRNNEQYF
TRBV20-1	few	TRBD2	TRBJ2-7	TGCAGTGCCCTGGGGGCTAGCGGGGGCTGGGAGCAGTACTTC	CSALGASGGWEQYF
TRBV7-3	-	TRBD2	TRBJ2-3	TGTGCCAGCAGCTGGGGGGGGGGATCTGGCACAGATACGCAGTATTTT	CASSWGGGSGTDTQYF
TRBV29-1	-	TRBD2	TRBJ2-5	TGCAGCGGCTCATTAGCGGGAGGTCAAGGGAATGAGCAGTACTTC	CSGSLAGGQGNEQYF
TRBV29-1	few	TRBD1	TRBJ2-7	TGCAGCGTTAGGACAGGGACCTACGAGCAGTACTTC	CSVRTGTYEQYF
TRBV13	few	-	TRBJ2-1	TGTGCCAGCAGCCCCCGCGCCCCGGCCCATGAGCAGTTCTTC	CASSPRAPAHEQFF
TRBV7-2	-	TRBD1	TRBJ2-7	TGTGCCATCAGCTGGGACAGCGGACTGACCTACGAGCAGTACTTC	CAISWDSGLTYEQYF
TRBV29-1	once	-	TRBJ2-2	TGCAGCGGGAAAGGGTTAGGGGACACCGGGGAGCTGTTTTTT	CSGKGLGDTGELFF
TRBV5-6	-	TRBD2	TRBJ2-3	TGTGCCAGCAGCTCTAGCGGGAATAGACGCACAGATACGCAGTATTTT	CASSSSGNRRTDTQYF
TRBV27	-	TRBD1	TRBJ2-1	TGTGCCAGCAGTTCCCTGGGACAGGGGAATGAGCAGTTCTTC	CASSSLGQGNEQFF
TRBV12-3/TRBV12-4	-	TRBD2	TRBJ2-5	TGTGCCAGCAGCTGCGGGAGAGAGACCCAGTACTTC	CASSCGRETQYF
TRBV24-1	many	TRBD2	TRBJ2-3	TGTGCCACCAGGTCTAGCGGGAGAGATACGCAGTATTTT	CATRSSGRDTQYF
TRBV7-2	-	TRBD2	TRBJ2-7	TGTGCCAGCAGCATTCAGACTAGCGGGAGGTCCTACGAGCAGTACTTC	CASSIQTSGRSYEQYF
TRBV7-9	-	-	TRBJ2-1	TGTGCCAGCGGGTCTGGGCGGAGCTCCTACAATGAGCAGTTCTTC	CASGSGRSSYNEQFF
TRBV28	-	TRBD1	TRBJ2-6	TGTGCCAGCAGCCGACAGGGCTCTGGGGCCAACGTCCTGACTTTC	CASSRQGSGANVLTF
TRBV5-1	-	TRBD2	TRBJ2-5	TGCGCCACCCGTATGTCGGGAGGGCCAGAAGAGACCCAGTACTTC	CATRMSGGPEETQYF
TRBV12-3/TRBV12-4	-	-	TRBJ2-5	TGTGCCAGCAGCCCTAAGGTTGGTGGGGAGTACCAAGAGACCCAGTACTTC	CASSPKVGGEYQETQYF
TRBV24-1	few	TRBD1	TRBJ2-3	TGTGCCACCAGTGAGACAGGGGGCTCAGATACGCAGTATTTT	CATSETGGSDTQYF
TRBV29-1	few	-	TRBJ1-1	TGCAGCGCCATGACAGGAGGGAACACTGAAGCTTTCTTT	CSAMTGGNTEAFF